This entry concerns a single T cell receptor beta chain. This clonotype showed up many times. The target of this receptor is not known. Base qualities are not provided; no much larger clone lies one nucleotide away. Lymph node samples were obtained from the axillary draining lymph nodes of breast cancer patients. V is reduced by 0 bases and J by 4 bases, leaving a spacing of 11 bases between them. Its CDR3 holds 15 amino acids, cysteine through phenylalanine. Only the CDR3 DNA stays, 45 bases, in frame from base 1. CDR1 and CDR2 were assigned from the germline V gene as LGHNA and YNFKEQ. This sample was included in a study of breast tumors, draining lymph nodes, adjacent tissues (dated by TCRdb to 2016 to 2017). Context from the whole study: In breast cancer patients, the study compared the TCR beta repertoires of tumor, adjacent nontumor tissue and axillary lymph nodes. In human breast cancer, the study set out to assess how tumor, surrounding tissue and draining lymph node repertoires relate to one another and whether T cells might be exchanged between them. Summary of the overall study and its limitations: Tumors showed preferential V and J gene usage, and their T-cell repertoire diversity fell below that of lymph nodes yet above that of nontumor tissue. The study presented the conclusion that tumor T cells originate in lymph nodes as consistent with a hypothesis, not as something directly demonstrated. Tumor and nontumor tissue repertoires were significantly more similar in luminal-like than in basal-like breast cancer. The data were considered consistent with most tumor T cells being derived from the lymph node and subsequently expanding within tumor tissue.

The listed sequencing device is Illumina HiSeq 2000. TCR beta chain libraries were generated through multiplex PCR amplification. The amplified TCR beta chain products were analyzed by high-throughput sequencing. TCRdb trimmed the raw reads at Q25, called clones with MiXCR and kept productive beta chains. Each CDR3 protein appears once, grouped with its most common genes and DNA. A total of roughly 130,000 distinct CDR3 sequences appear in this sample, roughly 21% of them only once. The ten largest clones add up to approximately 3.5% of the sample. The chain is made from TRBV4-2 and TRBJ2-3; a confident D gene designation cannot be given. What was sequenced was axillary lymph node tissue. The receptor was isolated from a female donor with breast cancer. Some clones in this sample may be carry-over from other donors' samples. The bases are TGTGCCAGCAGCCAAGATAGAGGTGCGTCAGATACGCAGTATTTT. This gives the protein CASSQDRGASDTQYF.